This is a list of T cell receptor beta chains from one sample in a study of blood T cell repertoires in COVID-19. The method was immunoSEQ multiplex PCR; TCRdb's version includes in-frame clones alone and lacks a portion of them. The sample consists of around 95,000 clones, about 86% of them appearing once. Sequencing was done on a sample of peripheral blood. The origin of the receptors is a human donor in a cohort sampled during active COVID-19. Each CDR3 is given with its conserved first and last residue. Each record gives: CDR3 protein, V gene, J gene.

CASSLAQGTHEQYF	TRBV5-1	TRBJ2-7
CASSPLFGGNQPQHF	TRBV4-1	TRBJ1-5
CAWSHRVSTEAFF	TRBV30	TRBJ1-1
CASSVRDRVNYGYTF	TRBV2	TRBJ1-2
CAIDRGNQPQHF	TRBV28	TRBJ1-5
CASSGQDYEQYF	TRBV28	TRBJ2-7
CATDRGGPTNYGYTF	TRBV19	TRBJ1-2
CASSEQATSTDTQYF	TRBV6-4	TRBJ2-3
CASSQRDSEQFF	TRBV14	TRBJ2-1
CASSKKSLGRDGEQFF	TRBV21-1	TRBJ2-1
CASRGLGGGGQETQYF	TRBV27	TRBJ2-5
CASSQGGPDTQYF	TRBV28	TRBJ2-3
CATKGDLDTGELFF	TRBV10-3	TRBJ2-2
CASSSGLAGYNEQFF	TRBV6-6	TRBJ2-1